This TCR beta chain was observed in a study of blood T cell repertoires in COVID-19. Study-wide background: There were acute and convalescent COVID-19 samples, and they came from the United States, Italy and Spain. T cells, B-cell-depleted T cells, or PBMCs provided the cDNA or gDNA that served as material.

CDR3 size: 14 residues. Germline CDR1 reads SGHAT; CDR2 reads FQDESV (reference sequence). The ends were cut back, 4 bases at V and 2 bases at J, with 12 bases in the middle. Authors' analysis steps: From reference gene primer amplification, estimates of nucleated cell counts were derived. The assay was immunoSEQ multiplex PCR, and TCRdb's table has in-frame clones only and misses some. The V and J calls and the clone size are those of that table, but D and trimming were determined from the DNA. The profile covers tens of thousands of clones, with approximately 89% appearing a single time and about 5.3% taken by the ten largest.

Specimen: peripheral blood. J is TRBJ2-7 and V is TRBV11-1; weak D call: TRBD2 (5 bases). The receptor comes from a man aged 50-59 years with active COVID-19. The CDR3 loop reads CASSYGGLTYEQYF. In DNA form, the CDR3 reads TGTGCCAGCAGCTACGGAGGACTGACCTACGAGCAGTACTTC.